Listed below are T cell receptor beta chains from one sample, sequenced in a study of Graves' ophthalmopathy and Graves' hyperthyroidism. A single record per CDR3 protein comes from TCRdb applying MiXCR to the multiplex PCR reads. This table holds 200,000 to 250,000 distinct CDR3 sequences, around 30% found once. The sequenced sample was peripheral blood. The receptors come from a man in his forties or fifties with Graves' ophthalmopathy. The CDR3 runs from the conserved cysteine through the conserved F or W. D genes are given only for firm matches. A clone size is listed for some rows: how often the clone was seen (once, few, many), or a class if it is expanded.

V gene	clone size	D gene	J gene	CDR3 DNA	CDR3 protein
TRBV6-2/TRBV6-3	-	-	TRBJ1-1	TGTGCCAGCACCGACAGACGGAACACTGAAGCTTTCTTT	CASTDRRNTEAFF
TRBV6-1	many	-	TRBJ2-5	TGTGCCAGCAGTGAAAGTACGGGACGCCAAGAGACCCAGTACTTC	CASSESTGRQETQYF
TRBV6-2/TRBV6-3	many	-	TRBJ2-7	TGTGCCAGTGGGACGGAGCTCGGGTACGAGCAGTACTTC	CASGTELGYEQYF
TRBV28	many	-	TRBJ2-5	TGTGCCAGCAGTTATCCGGGCGGAAGAGAGACCCAGTACTTC	CASSYPGGRETQYF
TRBV14	many	-	TRBJ1-1	TGTGCCAGCAGCCAACCGGGACTGTACACTGAAGCTTTCTTT	CASSQPGLYTEAFF
TRBV7-8	many	TRBD2	TRBJ2-7	TGTGCCAGCAGGCCGGGCCTAGCGGGAGGTCCGTACGAGCAGTACTTC	CASRPGLAGGPYEQYF
TRBV4-1	few	-	TRBJ2-2	TGCGCCAGCAGCCAAGTACCTAGTACACAGGGATTTGAGACCGGGGAGCTGTTTTTT	CASSQVPSTQGFETGELFF
TRBV12-3/TRBV12-4	-	-	TRBJ2-2	TGTGCCAGCAGTTTAGGCTACTCCACCGGGGAGCTGTTTTTT	CASSLGYSTGELFF
TRBV28	-	-	TRBJ1-1	TGTGCCAGCAGTTTGGGATTGGATTTGGCAGCCGGCTGGAACACTGAAGCTTTCTTT	CASSLGLDLAAGWNTEAFF
TRBV19	many	-	TRBJ1-6	TGTGCCAGTAAGCTGGGGGCTCCTAATTCACCCCTCCACTTT	CASKLGAPNSPLHF
TRBV9	many	TRBD2	TRBJ2-2	TGTGCCAGCAGCCTAACCTCCCGGGGGGCGAACACCGGGGAGCTGTTTTTT	CASSLTSRGANTGELFF
TRBV6-1	many	-	TRBJ2-7	TGTGCCAGCAGTGAGGGGTCTCCCTACGAGCAGTACTTC	CASSEGSPYEQYF
TRBV7-9	many	TRBD2	TRBJ2-2	TGTGCCAGCAGCTCGGGCTCCGCTAGCGGGAGCGGCACCGGGGAGCTGTTTTTT	CASSSGSASGSGTGELFF
TRBV12-3/TRBV12-4	-	-	TRBJ1-1	TGTGCCAGCACCCCGACGCTTAACACTGAAGCTTTCTTT	CASTPTLNTEAFF
TRBV12-3/TRBV12-4	-	-	TRBJ2-7	TGTGCCAGCAGTCAGGGACGGAGGGAATTAGACTACGAGCAGTACTTC	CASSQGRRELDYEQYF
TRBV6-5	many	-	TRBJ1-3	TGTGCCAGCGAGGGTCTTGGAAACACCATATATTTT	CASEGLGNTIYF
TRBV5-1	-	TRBD1	TRBJ2-7	TGCGCCAGCAGGAAGACAGGGGACCTCTCCTACGAGCAGTACTTC	CASRKTGDLSYEQYF
TRBV12-3/TRBV12-4	many	TRBD1	TRBJ2-7	TGTGCCAGCAGCGCCCGGACAGGGTTAGAGCAGTACTTC	CASSARTGLEQYF
TRBV27	many	-	TRBJ2-5	TGTGCCAGCAGTTTCCGGTCTCCAGAGACCCAGTACTTC	CASSFRSPETQYF
TRBV28	many	-	TRBJ2-5	TGTGCCAGCAGCCGTGACCCCCGTGCCTCTAACTTC	CASSRDPRASNF
TRBV7-2	many	-	TRBJ1-6	TGTGCCAGCAGCTCCTCCCACAATTCACCCCTCCACTTT	CASSSSHNSPLHF
TRBV6-4	-	-	TRBJ2-7	TGTGCCAGCAGCTTTACAGGCCTCGAGCAGTACTTC	CASSFTGLEQYF
TRBV27	many	-	TRBJ2-5	TGTGCCAGCAGTTCCATAACAGGGACCGAAGGGGAGACCCAGTACTTC	CASSSITGTEGETQYF
TRBV28	-	-	TRBJ1-6	TGTGCCAGCAAACAGGCAAATTCACCCCTCCACTTT	CASKQANSPLHF